The T cell receptor (beta chain) under discussion was sequenced for a study of technical replicates of blood from several donors. From germline, CDR1 is SGHRS and CDR2 YFSETQ. V gave up 4 bases and J gave up 0 bases, with 13 bases separating them. The CDR3 covers 15 residues. Some clones are missing from TCRdb's copy, which holds only in-frame ones; the method was immunoSEQ multiplex PCR. Among roughly 80,000 clones listed, roughly 94% were seen once. The source material was T cells isolated from PBMCs. The gene calls are TRBV5-1 and TRBJ1-1; D call uncertain. The sequence came from a human donor in good health. The DNA for the CDR3 is TGCGCCAGCAGCCCATACAGCCTCATGAACACTGAAGCTTTCTTT. This sequence encodes CASSPYSLMNTEAFF. Full variable domain (rest looked up from reference TRBV5-1 and TRBJ1-1): KAGVTQTPRYLIKTRGQQVTLSCSPISGHRSVSWYQQTPGQGLQFLFEYFSETQRNKGNFPGRFSGRQFSNSRSEMNVSTLELGDSALYLCASSPYSLMNTEAFFGQGTRLTVV.